Included here is one TCR beta chain sequence, with context. Its antigen is unidentified. Treatment reported: oral pan-JAK inhibitor, 5-10 mg twice daily. The investigators collected lesional scalp punch biopsies and peripheral blood from alopecia areata patients. The sample is drawn from a study of CD8+ T cells in alopecia areata. CDR1 SGHAT and CDR2 FQNNGV come from the germline V gene. This CDR3 region has 15 residues. Losses at the gene ends were 3 bases for V and 8 bases for J; bases not matched to a gene: 7. Study results and limitations: Normal-skin resident alphabeta T cells also appear among scalp sample sequences.

In each case, RNA was isolated and then reverse transcribed into cDNA as the sequencing template. The protocol was immunoSEQ multiplex PCR, while the TCRdb copy is restricted to in-frame clones and leaves out a portion. The top ten hold less than 2% of the sample, which has about 300,000 clones, 58% seen once. The V call is TRBV11-2, the J call TRBJ2-1; 10 nucleotides match TRBD1. The material was CD4+ T cells sorted from blood, obtained at week 24, from a patient treated with tofacitinib. This sequence originates from a human donor with alopecia areata. CDR3 in amino acids: CASSFRTGGGDEQFF. The CDR3 DNA reads TGTGCCAGCAGCTTCCGGACAGGGGGAGGGGATGAGCAGTTCTTC.